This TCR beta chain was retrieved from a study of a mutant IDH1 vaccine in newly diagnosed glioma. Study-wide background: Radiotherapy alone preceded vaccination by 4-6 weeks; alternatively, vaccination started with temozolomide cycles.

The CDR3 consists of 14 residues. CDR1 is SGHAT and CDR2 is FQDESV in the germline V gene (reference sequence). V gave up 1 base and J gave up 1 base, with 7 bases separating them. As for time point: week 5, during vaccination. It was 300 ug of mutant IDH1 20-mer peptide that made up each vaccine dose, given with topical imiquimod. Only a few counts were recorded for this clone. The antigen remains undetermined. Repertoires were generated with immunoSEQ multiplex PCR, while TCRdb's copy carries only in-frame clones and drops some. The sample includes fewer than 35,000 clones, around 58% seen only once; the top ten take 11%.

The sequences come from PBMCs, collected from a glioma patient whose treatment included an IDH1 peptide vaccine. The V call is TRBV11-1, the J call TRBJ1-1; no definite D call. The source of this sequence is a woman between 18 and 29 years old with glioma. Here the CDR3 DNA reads TGTGCCAGCAGCTTAGGCCAGGCGAACACTGAAGCTTTCTTT. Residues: CASSLGQANTEAFF.